The TCR beta chain under discussion was sequenced for a study of blood T cell repertoires in COVID-19. In the study overall: PBMCs, B-cell-depleted T cells, or T cells provided the cDNA or gDNA that made up the material.

The Seattle patients, enrolled during active infection, were followed longitudinally. The germline gives CDR1 SGHVS, CDR2 FQNEAQ. The CDR3 is 21 residues long. V was pared by 6 bases and J by 0 bases, with 30 bases between. Original processing methods: Reference gene primer amplification in the assay estimated nucleated cell counts. Sequenced by immunoSEQ multiplex PCR; TCRdb stores in-frame clones only, minus some. From that table come the V and J calls and clone size; the DNA was used to work out D and trimming. The table shows roughly 100,000 clones, with almost 90% occurring only once. The chain employs TRBV7-8 and TRBJ1-5, with D possibly being TRBD1 (6 bases). This receptor was obtained from a man aged 50 to 60 with COVID-19, enrolled during active disease. The sequencing sample was made of peripheral blood. The CDR3 DNA reads TGTGCCAGCAGTCTTACGACAATAGACAGGATAAATCGAAATAGCAATCAGCCCCAGCATTTT. It yields the protein CASSLTTIDRINRNSNQPQHF.